Following are 5 T cell receptor beta chains from one sample sequenced in a study of tumor and adjacent non-tumor tissue in lung cancer listed by TCRdb under 2018. RNA was isolated from bulk, unsorted tissue, and RNA quality was assessed with a NanoDrop ND-1000 and an Agilent 2100. The normal lung samples consisted of distant non-tumor tissue collected more than 3 cm from the tumor edge. Library method: multiplex PCR. Data came from an Illumina HiSeq 2500. TCRbeta libraries were built by three rounds of nested PCR using primers (Table S4), following protocols modified from ARM-PCR. TCRdb trimmed the raw reads at Q25, called clones with MiXCR and kept productive beta chains. Rows with a matching CDR3 protein are joined into one entry that keeps the most common DNA and genes. The sample table shows 110,000 or so distinct CDR3 sequences, and 60% to 80% are seen once. The ten most abundant clones make up around 20% of the sample.

Sequenced sample: distant non-tumor lung tissue. These receptors all come from a man aged 60 to 69 with non-small cell lung cancer.

Note on this clonotype: The junction departs from germline at one end; a sequencing error may be responsible. This chain uses TRBV11-1 with TRBJ2-1, with a weak D call TRBD2 (6 bases). Germline-derived CDR1 and CDR2 are SGHAT and FQDESV (reference sequence). The CDR3 spans 18 residues. The CDR3 sequence: CASSLFHGSGLEVNERFF. The DNA of the CDR3 is TGTGCCAGCAGTTTATTCCACGGTAGCGGCCTTGAAGTAAATGAGCGGTTCTTC.

The V gene is TRBV7-8, the J gene TRBJ2-7; tentatively, D is TRBD2 (6 bases). Trimming left V 7 bases short and J 4 bases short, with 14 bases between. The CDR3 is 13 amino acids. Germline CDR1 and CDR2: SGHVS and FQNEAQ. DNA of the CDR3: TGTGCCAGCATACCGGGACTTCAATACGAGCAGTACTTC. Translated, it gives CASIPGLQYEQYF.

This clonotype was counted ten times or more. CDR3 bases: TGCAGCGTCAGGGAAGCGGGAGTGAGTGAGCAGTTCTTC. Residues: CSVREAGVSEQFF. The V gene is TRBV29-1, the J gene TRBJ2-1; TRBD2 aligns across 8 bases. The CDR3 has 13 residues. V was clipped by 6 bases and J by 9 bases; unmatched bases: 10. The germline gives CDR1 SQVTM, CDR2 ANQGSEA.

This clonotype showed up just once. The chain couples TRBV11-1 to TRBJ2-7; D is uncertain. This CDR3 is built from 15 residues. V was shortened by 11 bases and J by 0 bases, with 20 bases between the two germline ends. Germline V lookup: CDR1 SGHAT, CDR2 FQDESV (reference sequence). The CDR3 region is CAGRSLGQPSYEQYF. The DNA of the CDR3 is TGTGCCGGAAGATCCCTCGGTCAACCCTCCTACGAGCAGTACTTC.

J is TRBJ2-1 and V is TRBV11-3; 7 nucleotides line up with TRBD2. The CDR3 has 15 residues. V lost 4 bases and J lost 4; bases outside the gene matches: 7. The V gene's germline CDR1 is SGHNT and CDR2 YENEEA. The CDR3 bases are TGTGCCAGCAGCTCGGCTAGCGGAGAATACAATGAGCAGTTCTTC. It specifies CASSSASGEYNEQFF.